This T cell receptor beta chain was recovered during a study of CD8 T cells in Susac syndrome. cDNA came from around 0.5 to 1 ug RNA primed by random hexamers. TCRdb analysed the immunoSEQ multiplex PCR reads with MiXCR anew, one entry per CDR3 protein. The repertoire includes 100,000 to 150,000 distinct CDR3 sequences, around 94% of them detected once, and 0.065% to 0.09% sits in the top ten. The CDR3 covers 13 residues. Germline CDR1 is SQVTM and CDR2 is ANQGSEA. The V segment lost 4 bases and the J segment 4 bases; nucleotides outside the gene matches: 4. The clonotype comes from a human donor in good health. This sequence joins TRBV29-1 and TRBJ2-3; 8 positions match TRBD2. Sequencing input: CD4+ T cells from PBMCs. CDR3 nucleotides: TGCAGCGTTGTATTACTAGCGGCAGATACGCAGTATTTT. Its translation: CSVVLLAADTQYF.